This is a list of T cell receptor beta chains from one sample in a study of cytomegalovirus exposure and HLA in healthy donors. Profiling relied on immunoSEQ multiplex PCR, and the TCRdb table lists in-frame clones only, not all of them. The sample records some 130,000 clones, about 80% being singletons. The sample comprised PBMCs. Receptors originate from a man aged 30 to 39 in good health. Both conserved end residues are part of each CDR3. The D gene is left open where the match is weak. A row's size may be missing; if present it is once, few, many or a size class.

V gene: TRBV5-5
J gene: TRBJ2-2
clone size: -
D gene: TRBD1
CDR3 DNA: TGTGCCAGCAGGGGGGTAGGGGGCAACACCGGGGAGCTGTTTTTT
CDR3 protein: CASRGVGGNTGELFF

V gene: TRBV7-6
J gene: TRBJ2-1
clone size: -
D gene: TRBD2
CDR3 DNA: TGTGCCAGCAGCTTAGGGTCCCTAGCGGGTGGGAATGAGCAGTTCTTC
CDR3 protein: CASSLGSLAGGNEQFF

V gene: TRBV11-2
J gene: TRBJ2-2
clone size: -
D gene: -
CDR3 DNA: TGTGCCAGCAGCCTTACCCCCTTCGGAGCGGGCGACACCGGGGAGCTGTTTTTT
CDR3 protein: CASSLTPFGAGDTGELFF

V gene: TRBV7-2
J gene: TRBJ2-1
clone size: once
D gene: TRBD2
CDR3 DNA: TGTGCCAGCAGCTCCGGACTAGCGGGAGGACGGCAGTTCTTC
CDR3 protein: CASSSGLAGGRQFF

V gene: TRBV15
J gene: TRBJ1-2
clone size: -
D gene: TRBD1
CDR3 DNA: TGTGCCACCAGCAGAGGGGACAGGGGCTATGGCTACACCTTC
CDR3 protein: CATSRGDRGYGYTF

V gene: TRBV10-1
J gene: TRBJ2-1
clone size: -
D gene: TRBD2
CDR3 DNA: TGCGCCAGCAGTGAGACGGGACTAGGGGACAATGAGCAGTTCTTC
CDR3 protein: CASSETGLGDNEQFF

V gene: TRBV7-2
J gene: TRBJ2-1
clone size: -
D gene: -
CDR3 DNA: TGTGCCAGCAGCTTAGTTTTGGGGGCGGCCCTCAATGAGCAGTTCTTC
CDR3 protein: CASSLVLGAALNEQFF

V gene: TRBV30
J gene: TRBJ2-3
clone size: -
D gene: -
CDR3 DNA: TGTGCCTGGAACTCGGCCGCAGGGAATACGCAGTATTTT
CDR3 protein: CAWNSAAGNTQYF

V gene: TRBV5-6
J gene: TRBJ1-2
clone size: -
D gene: TRBD1
CDR3 DNA: TGTGCCAGCAGCTTTGGGGACAGCAACTATGGCTACACCTTC
CDR3 protein: CASSFGDSNYGYTF

V gene: TRBV30
J gene: TRBJ1-2
clone size: -
D gene: TRBD1
CDR3 DNA: TGTGCCGGGGACAGACTCCCCTTC
CDR3 protein: CAGDRLPF

V gene: TRBV7-6
J gene: TRBJ1-4
clone size: -
D gene: TRBD1
CDR3 DNA: TGTGCCAGCACCATGGGACAGGGCAATGAAAAACTGTTTTTT
CDR3 protein: CASTMGQGNEKLFF

V gene: TRBV6-1
J gene: TRBJ2-3
clone size: -
D gene: -
CDR3 DNA: TGTGCCAGCAGTCTAGGGGTCACAGATACGCAGTATTTT
CDR3 protein: CASSLGVTDTQYF

V gene: TRBV28
J gene: TRBJ1-1
clone size: -
D gene: -
CDR3 DNA: TGTGCCAGCAGAAAAACCCTGGCAGGGGACACTGAAGCTTTCTTT
CDR3 protein: CASRKTLAGDTEAFF

V gene: TRBV4-1
J gene: TRBJ2-1
clone size: -
D gene: TRBD2
CDR3 DNA: TGCGCCAGCAGCCACTACCCCCTACTAGCGGGAAGCTACAATGAGCAGTTCTTC
CDR3 protein: CASSHYPLLAGSYNEQFF

V gene: TRBV7-3
J gene: TRBJ2-5
clone size: -
D gene: TRBD2
CDR3 DNA: TGTGCCAGCAGCCCGACCAATTTAGCGGGAGGGGGAGCGACCCAGTACTTC
CDR3 protein: CASSPTNLAGGGATQYF

V gene: TRBV25-1
J gene: TRBJ2-1
clone size: -
D gene: -
CDR3 DNA: TGTGCCAGCAGTCTTTATTCCTACAATGAGCAGTTCTTC
CDR3 protein: CASSLYSYNEQFF

V gene: TRBV27
J gene: TRBJ2-1
clone size: -
D gene: TRBD1
CDR3 DNA: TGTGCCAGCAGTCGCTTCCATGGACAGGGGAATGAGCAGTTCTTC
CDR3 protein: CASSRFHGQGNEQFF

V gene: TRBV6-1
J gene: TRBJ2-1
clone size: -
D gene: TRBD2
CDR3 DNA: TGTGCCAGCAGCGCATCTAGCGGGGAGGGCGATGAGCAGTTCTTC
CDR3 protein: CASSASSGEGDEQFF

V gene: TRBV9
J gene: TRBJ2-7
clone size: -
D gene: -
CDR3 DNA: TGTGCCAGCAGCGTAGACGACAGCCTCGAGCAGTACTTC
CDR3 protein: CASSVDDSLEQYF

V gene: TRBV5-1
J gene: TRBJ2-7
clone size: -
D gene: -
CDR3 DNA: TGCGCCAGCAGCCCTGAGCGGGTCTCCTACGAGCAGTACTTC
CDR3 protein: CASSPERVSYEQYF

V gene: TRBV25-1
J gene: TRBJ1-1
clone size: -
D gene: -
CDR3 DNA: TGTGCCAGCAGTGAAGCGGGGTCGTGGGCTTTCTTT
CDR3 protein: CASSEAGSWAFF

V gene: TRBV21-1
J gene: TRBJ1-1
clone size: -
D gene: -
CDR3 DNA: TGTGCCAGCAGCAAACAGGGGGTAGGGTCTGAAGCTTTCTTT
CDR3 protein: CASSKQGVGSEAFF

V gene: TRBV7-9
J gene: TRBJ2-7
clone size: -
D gene: -
CDR3 DNA: TGTGCCAGCAGCACCGCGGGGTACGAGCAGTACTTC
CDR3 protein: CASSTAGYEQYF

V gene: TRBV2
J gene: TRBJ1-5
clone size: -
D gene: -
CDR3 DNA: TGTGCCAGCAGTGAACAGGGCCGGCATCAGCCCCAGCATTTT
CDR3 protein: CASSEQGRHQPQHF

V gene: TRBV28
J gene: TRBJ1-2
clone size: -
D gene: -
CDR3 DNA: TGTGCCAGCAATTCCCGGAGGGGAGGAACCTCTAACTATGGCTACACCTTC
CDR3 protein: CASNSRRGGTSNYGYTF

V gene: TRBV28
J gene: TRBJ2-2
clone size: -
D gene: TRBD2
CDR3 DNA: TGTGCCAGCTCCCCTTTCCTCATCGGGGCGGGGGTTATCGGGGAGCTGTTTTTT
CDR3 protein: CASSPFLIGAGVIGELFF

V gene: TRBV10-1
J gene: TRBJ2-2
clone size: -
D gene: -
CDR3 DNA: TGCGCCAGCAGGTCCGGTCGAGGCGGGGAGCTGTTTTTT
CDR3 protein: CASRSGRGGELFF

V gene: TRBV10-3
J gene: TRBJ1-2
clone size: -
D gene: -
CDR3 DNA: TGTGCCATCTCCTTTCACTTAGGAGGGTTGGACTATGGCTACACCTTC
CDR3 protein: CAISFHLGGLDYGYTF

V gene: TRBV9
J gene: TRBJ2-7
clone size: once
D gene: TRBD1
CDR3 DNA: TGTGCCAGCAGCCCAAGGACAGGGTCCTACGAGCAGTACTTC
CDR3 protein: CASSPRTGSYEQYF

V gene: TRBV7-9
J gene: TRBJ2-1
clone size: -
D gene: -
CDR3 DNA: TGTGCCAGCAGCTCTATGTTTAGAGGAGGCTCCTACAATGAGCAGTTCTTC
CDR3 protein: CASSSMFRGGSYNEQFF

V gene: TRBV27
J gene: TRBJ1-2
clone size: -
D gene: TRBD1
CDR3 DNA: TGTGCCAGCAGCCCCGCCCAGGGGGGAAGTGGCTACACCTTC
CDR3 protein: CASSPAQGGSGYTF